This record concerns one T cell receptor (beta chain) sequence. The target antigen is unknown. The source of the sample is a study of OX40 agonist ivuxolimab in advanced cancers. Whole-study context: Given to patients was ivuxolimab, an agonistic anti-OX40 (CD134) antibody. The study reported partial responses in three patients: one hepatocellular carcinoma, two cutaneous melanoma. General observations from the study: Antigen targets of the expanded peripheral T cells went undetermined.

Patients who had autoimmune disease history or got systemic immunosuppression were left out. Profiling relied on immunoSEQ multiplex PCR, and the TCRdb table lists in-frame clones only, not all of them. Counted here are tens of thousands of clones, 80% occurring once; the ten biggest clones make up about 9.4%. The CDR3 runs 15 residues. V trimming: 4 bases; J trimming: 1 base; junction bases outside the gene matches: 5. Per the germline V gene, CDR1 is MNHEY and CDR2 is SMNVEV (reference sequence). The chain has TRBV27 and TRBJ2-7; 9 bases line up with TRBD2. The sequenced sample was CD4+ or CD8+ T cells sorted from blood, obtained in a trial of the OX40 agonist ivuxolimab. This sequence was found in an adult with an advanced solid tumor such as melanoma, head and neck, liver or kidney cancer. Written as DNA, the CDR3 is TGTGCCAGCAGTTCTCCGGGACTAGCTTCCTACGAGCAGTACTTC. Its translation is CASSSPGLASYEQYF.